This passage covers 24 T cell receptor beta chains from one sample sequenced in a study of chemoradiotherapy in HPV16-positive cancers. Here immunoSEQ multiplex PCR was the method, and the copy in TCRdb shows in-frame clones only, minus some. The sample has about 35,000 clones, 92% seen once. The material was blood, obtained from a patient who underwent chemoradiotherapy. The receptors originated from a human donor with HPV-associated anogenital cancer.

This CDR3 is CASSQAPEGLTGYTF. CDR3 DNA sequence: TGCGCCAGCAGCCAAGCCCCGGAGGGCCTGACGGGCTACACCTTC. This sequence joins TRBV4-1 and TRBJ1-2; D is undetermined. The ends were cut back, 1 base at V and 8 bases at J, with 17 bases in the middle. From germline, CDR1 is MGHRA and CDR2 YSYEKL. This CDR3 is 15 amino acids long.

The rearrangement uses TRBV7-2 and TRBJ2-3; TRBD2 is a possible D gene (6 bases). The CDR3 covers 16 residues. CDR1 is SGHTA and CDR2 is FQGNSA in the germline V gene. V was shortened by 0 bases and J by 6 bases, with 16 bases between the two germline ends. This chain's CDR3 is CASSLAEGSPRDTQYF. The CDR3 DNA reads as TGTGCCAGCAGCTTAGCGGAGGGGAGTCCCAGGGATACGCAGTATTTT.

The chain uses TRBV7-2 and TRBJ2-1, with 7 bases aligning to TRBD1. The ends lost 5 bases at V and 6 bases at J; junction bases unmatched: 10. The V gene's germline CDR1 is SGHTA and CDR2 FQGNSA. This CDR3 is 15 amino acids long. CDR3 coding DNA: TGTGCCAGCAGCGCCGGGACAGTTATTCCCAATGAGCAGTTCTTC. This encodes CASSAGTVIPNEQFF.

The V gene is TRBV6-5, the J gene TRBJ2-3; unclear D gene. V dropped 6 bases and J dropped 6 bases, with 13 bases sitting between them. Looked up from germline, CDR1 is MNHEY and CDR2 is SVGAGI. The CDR3 covers 13 residues. CDR3 sequence reads: CASRMGNADTQYF. CDR3 in DNA: TGTGCCAGCAGGATGGGGAATGCGGATACGCAGTATTTT.

This sequence joins TRBV29-1 and TRBJ1-2; no firm D call. The germline gives CDR1 SQVTM, CDR2 ANQGSEA. The V end was cut by 4 bases, the J end by 4 bases, with 10 bases between. The CDR3 spans 12 residues. The CDR3 region is CSVGGKSYGYTF. CDR3 in DNA: TGCAGCGTTGGGGGAAAATCCTATGGCTACACCTTC.

This clone showed up just once. The chain couples TRBV27 to TRBJ1-3; D gene uncertain. Germline V lookup: CDR1 MNHEY, CDR2 SMNVEV (reference sequence). Trimming pared 7 bases from V and 0 bases from J, leaving 37 bases between. The length of the CDR3 is 23 residues. The CDR3 spells CASKENSLVVWTDSRSSGNTIYF. The CDR3 DNA is TGTGCCAGCAAAGAAAACTCATTGGTGGTATGGACGGATAGTAGAAGCTCTGGAAACACCATATATTTT.

This sequence joins TRBV29-1 and TRBJ2-5; a weak D match, TRBD2 (8 bases). The CDR3 extends over 12 amino acids. Trimming stripped 7 bases from V and 5 bases from J, with 14 bases between. CDR1 is SQVTM and CDR2 is ANQGSEA in the germline V gene. This CDR3 is CSAGGGPETQYF. CDR3 nucleotides: TGCAGCGCGGGAGGGGGCCCCGAGACCCAGTACTTC.

The chain combines TRBV5-4 with TRBJ1-2; TRBD1 matches at 9 bases. CDR1 and CDR2 (germline): SGHNT, YYREEE (reference sequence). This CDR3 spans 15 amino acids. V gave up 1 base and J gave up 3 bases; unmatched junction bases: 4. CDR3 loop: CASSLLGQGDYGYTF. The CDR3 DNA reads TGTGCCAGCAGCTTGTTGGGACAGGGCGACTATGGCTACACCTTC.

The chain employs TRBV7-3 and TRBJ1-3, with TRBD1 matching 7 bases. V was clipped by 4 bases and J by 0 bases; unmatched bases: 3. Germline V gives CDR1 SGHTA, CDR2 FQGTGA. CDR3 length equals 15 residues. Here the CDR3 DNA reads TGTGCCAGCAGCTCGGGGACAGACTCTGGAAACACCATATATTTT. This gives the protein CASSSGTDSGNTIYF.

V and J are TRBV9 and TRBJ2-2, with TRBD2 matching over 13 bases. V shed 3 bases and J 0 bases; nucleotides not matched to a gene: 5. The CDR3 sequence is 18 residues long. Germline loops: CDR1 SGDLS, CDR2 YYNGEE. DNA for the CDR3: TGTGCCAGCAGCGGGGAAGGGACTAGCGGGGCGAACACCGGGGAGCTGTTTTTT. Translation: CASSGEGTSGANTGELFF.

The V call is TRBV14, the J call TRBJ2-6, with TRBD1 matching over 7 bases. In germline, CDR1 is SGHDN, CDR2 FVKESK. The CDR3 extends over 17 amino acids. Germline trimming cut 4 bases from V and 1 base from J; bases unmatched to any gene: 7. The CDR3 sequence: CASSPQTGSSGANVLTF. The CDR3 DNA reads TGTGCCAGCAGCCCCCAGACAGGGAGTTCTGGGGCCAACGTCCTGACTTTC.

This clone is a singleton in its sample. The rearrangement joins TRBV4-1 to TRBJ2-2, with D perhaps TRBD2 (6 bases). This CDR3 contains 15 residues. The germline CDR1 and CDR2 sequences are MGHRA and YSYEKL. V lost 0 bases and J 6 bases, leaving 11 bases between the germline ends. The CDR3 reads CASSQEPSVPGELFF. CDR3 coding DNA: TGCGCCAGCAGCCAAGAGCCTAGCGTACCCGGGGAGCTGTTTTTT.

CDR3 region: CASSERGGATEAFF. The CDR3 bases are TGTGCCAGCAGTGAACGCGGGGGGGCCACTGAAGCTTTCTTT. V is TRBV6-1 and J is TRBJ1-1, with a possible D match to TRBD1 (6 bases). CDR1 is MNHNS, CDR2 SASEGT, per germline. The ends were cut back, 2 bases at V and 4 bases at J, with 11 bases in the middle. The length of the CDR3 is 14 residues.

J is TRBJ1-2 and V is TRBV5-1; D uncertain. Trimming stripped 4 bases from V and 7 bases from J, with 17 bases between. The germline gives CDR1 SGHRS, CDR2 YFSETQ. The CDR3 is made up of 14 amino acids. As DNA, the CDR3 is TGCGCCAGCAGCCTCTCGGGGTCCCCTATTGGCTACACCTTC. It codes for CASSLSGSPIGYTF.

This rearrangement joins TRBV27 to TRBJ1-1; 10 bases fit TRBD1. Losses at the gene ends were 5 bases for V and 4 bases for J; bases not matched to a gene: 7. This CDR3 has 15 amino acids. Germline V gives CDR1 MNHEY, CDR2 SMNVEV (reference sequence). The CDR3 DNA sequence: TGTGCCAGCAGTCCGACAGGGGGCGGGTTCACTGAAGCTTTCTTT. Translating gives CASSPTGGGFTEAFF.

The gene calls are TRBV6-6 and TRBJ2-2; TRBD2 matches 7 bases. The germline V gene encodes CDR1 MNHNY and CDR2 SVGAGI (reference sequence). The ends lost 6 bases at V and 6 bases at J; junction bases unmatched: 4. CDR3 length: 13 amino acids. The CDR3 DNA is TGTGCCAGCAGGGGGGAGGGCCCCGGGGAGCTGTTTTTT. Its protein product is CASRGEGPGELFF.

The chain carries TRBV14 and TRBJ2-1, with D perhaps TRBD1 (6 bases). The V and J ends lost 3 bases and 2 bases respectively, with 17 bases between them. Germline lookup yields CDR1 SGHDN and CDR2 FVKESK. The CDR3 totals 17 residues. The CDR3 DNA is TGTGCCAGCAGCCACAAAATAGGGGGTTCCACCTACAATGAGCAGTTCTTC. It yields the protein CASSHKIGGSTYNEQFF.

The genes are TRBV7-9 and TRBJ1-2, with 7 bases aligning to TRBD1. This CDR3 contains 13 residues. CDR1 and CDR2 (germline): SEHNR, FQNEAQ (reference sequence). The J segment lost 6 bases and the V segment lost 6 bases, leaving 7 bases of the junction unmatched. The CDR3 reads CASRPAQGNGYTF. CDR3 nucleotides: TGTGCCAGCAGACCAGCACAGGGGAATGGCTACACCTTC.

This clone has more than one count but fewer than ten. The chain links TRBV18 to TRBJ2-5; no reliable D call. CDR1 is KGHSH, CDR2 LQKENI, per germline. The germline V and J ends were trimmed by 4 bases and 5 bases, with 17 bases remaining between them. The CDR3 spans 15 residues. The CDR3 bases are TGTGCCAGCTCACATCCCCAGGCCCCGTTGGAGACCCAGTACTTC. Encoded protein: CASSHPQAPLETQYF.

The chain recombines TRBV5-5 with TRBJ2-2, with TRBD1 matching 8 bases. V lost 4 bases to trimming and J lost 5 bases; unmatched junction nucleotides: 7. This CDR3 has 15 amino acids. Per the germline V gene, CDR1 is SGHKS and CDR2 is YYEKEE (reference sequence). CDR3 in DNA: TGTGCCAGCAGCCGATGGACAGGGCTTACCGGGGAGCTGTTTTTT. It is translated as CASSRWTGLTGELFF.

The chain links TRBV5-1 to TRBJ1-1; D is perhaps TRBD1 (6 bases). This CDR3 is built from 15 residues. Germline V gene data show CDR1 as SGHRS and CDR2 as YFSETQ. V lost 0 bases and J lost 1, with 10 bases in between. The chain's CDR3 is CASSLASRGNTEAFF. The CDR3 DNA follows: TGCGCCAGCAGCTTGGCGTCCAGGGGGAACACTGAAGCTTTCTTT.

V and J are TRBV5-1 and TRBJ1-4, with a tentative D call TRBD1 (5 bases). V gave up 4 bases and J gave up 7 bases, with 14 bases separating them. This CDR3 comprises 14 residues. Germline CDR1 is SGHRS and CDR2 is YFSETQ. Written as DNA, the CDR3 is TGCGCCAGCAGCACTAGAGGGGCAAGTGAAAAACTGTTTTTT. This encodes CASSTRGASEKLFF. Filled out from reference TRBV5-1 and TRBJ1-4, the complete variable domain reads KAGVTQTPRYLIKTRGQQVTLSCSPISGHRSVSWYQQTPGQGLQFLFEYFSETQRNKGNFPGRFSGRQFSNSRSEMNVSTLELGDSALYLCASSTRGASEKLFFGSGTQLSVL.

V and J are TRBV4-1 and TRBJ1-2; D is uncertain. Trimming removed 5 bases at V and 2 bases at J, with 12 bases between. The CDR3 runs 14 residues. The V gene's germline CDR1 is MGHRA and CDR2 YSYEKL. CDR3 sequence (DNA): TGCGCCAGCAGCTATCAGGCGCAAAACTATGGCTACACCTTC. Its translation is CASSYQAQNYGYTF.

The chain employs TRBV7-3 and TRBJ2-2; D perhaps matches TRBD2 (5 bases). V was clipped by 3 bases and J by 5 bases, with 13 bases between them. There are 15 residues in the CDR3. Germline assignment: CDR1 SGHTA and CDR2 FQGTGA. The CDR3 sequence: CASSFTSRGTGELFF. The CDR3 nucleotides read TGTGCCAGCAGCTTCACTAGTCGGGGTACCGGGGAGCTGTTTTTT.